Listed below are T cell receptor beta chains from one sample, sequenced in a study of neoadjuvant anti-PD-1 for oral cavity cancer. Some clones are missing from TCRdb's copy, which holds only in-frame ones; the method was immunoSEQ multiplex PCR. This repertoire shows approximately 20,000 clones, roughly 70% found once; its top ten account for 2.7%. Specimen: PBMCs, collected before nivolumab (anti-PD-1) treatment. Receptors were obtained from a person aged 40 to 85 with oral cavity squamous cell carcinoma. Each CDR3 is given with its conserved first and last residue. The order of the fields is V gene, J gene, D gene, clone size, CDR3 protein, CDR3 DNA. A D gene is named only where the DNA matches it firmly. The listing skips clone size in some rows; elsewhere it reads once, few, many or a size class.

v_gene: TRBV10-1; j_gene: TRBJ1-4; d_gene: NA; abundance: NA; CDR3aa: CATLYRAPQFNEKLFF; CDR3nt: TGCGCCACCCTATACAGGGCTCCCCAGTTTAATGAAAAACTGTTTTTT
v_gene: TRBV6-6; j_gene: TRBJ1-2; d_gene: NA; abundance: few; CDR3aa: CAGARGVDGYTF; CDR3nt: TGTGCCGGTGCACGGGGTGTTGATGGCTACACCTTC
v_gene: TRBV2; j_gene: TRBJ1-2; d_gene: NA; abundance: few; CDR3aa: CASSEATGRPGVSYTF; CDR3nt: TGTGCCAGCAGTGAAGCTACAGGGCGCCCGGGTGTAAGCTACACCTTC
v_gene: TRBV7-9; j_gene: TRBJ1-4; d_gene: TRBD1; abundance: NA; CDR3aa: CASSGSGQGVEKLFF; CDR3nt: TGTGCCAGCAGCGGTTCGGGACAGGGGGTTGAAAAACTGTTTTTT
v_gene: TRBV30; j_gene: TRBJ1-1; d_gene: NA; abundance: NA; CDR3aa: CAWSVSLNTEAFF; CDR3nt: TGTGCCTGGAGTGTTTCCCTAAACACTGAAGCTTTCTTT
v_gene: TRBV5-1; j_gene: TRBJ2-3; d_gene: TRBD2; abundance: NA; CDR3aa: CASSPLAGDLSTDTQYF; CDR3nt: TGCGCCAGCAGCCCACTAGCGGGAGACCTTAGCACAGATACGCAGTATTTT
v_gene: TRBV9; j_gene: TRBJ2-7; d_gene: NA; abundance: few; CDR3aa: CASSVQPSPSYEQYF; CDR3nt: TGTGCCAGCAGCGTACAACCCTCTCCCTCCTACGAGCAGTACTTC
v_gene: TRBV5-1; j_gene: TRBJ2-1; d_gene: NA; abundance: NA; CDR3aa: CASSKEWDNEQFF; CDR3nt: TGCGCCAGCAGCAAGGAATGGGACAATGAGCAGTTCTTC
v_gene: TRBV19; j_gene: TRBJ2-1; d_gene: TRBD2; abundance: NA; CDR3aa: CASATSGRKNEQFF; CDR3nt: TGTGCCAGTGCGACTAGCGGGAGAAAGAATGAGCAGTTCTTC
v_gene: TRBV6-1; j_gene: TRBJ2-2; d_gene: NA; abundance: few; CDR3aa: CASSEDASGTGELFF; CDR3nt: TGTGCCAGCAGTGAAGATGCTTCCGGGACCGGGGAGCTGTTTTTT
v_gene: TRBV5-1; j_gene: TRBJ1-2; d_gene: NA; abundance: few; CDR3aa: CASSLGRSVNYGYTF; CDR3nt: TGCGCCAGCAGCTTGGGACGAAGTGTGAACTATGGCTACACCTTC
v_gene: TRBV6-5; j_gene: TRBJ1-2; d_gene: TRBD1; abundance: NA; CDR3aa: CASSYSGTGDYGYTF; CDR3nt: TGTGCCAGCAGTTACTCAGGGACAGGCGACTATGGCTACACCTTC
v_gene: TRBV6-1; j_gene: TRBJ2-3; d_gene: TRBD2; abundance: once; CDR3aa: CASSEARASGRLRGDTQYF; CDR3nt: TGTGCCAGCAGTGAAGCGAGGGCTAGCGGTCGACTAAGGGGAGATACGCAGTATTTT
v_gene: TRBV5-8; j_gene: TRBJ2-2; d_gene: TRBD2; abundance: NA; CDR3aa: CASSSGRGTGELFF; CDR3nt: TGTGCCAGCAGCTCCGGGAGGGGCACCGGGGAGCTGTTTTTT
v_gene: TRBV9; j_gene: TRBJ1-1; d_gene: NA; abundance: NA; CDR3aa: CASSVQGRLNTEAFF; CDR3nt: TGTGCCAGCAGCGTTCAGGGACGGCTGAACACTGAAGCTTTCTTT
v_gene: TRBV29-1; j_gene: TRBJ2-7; d_gene: NA; abundance: NA; CDR3aa: CSVRLNTHEQYF; CDR3nt: TGCAGCGTTCGATTGAATACCCACGAGCAGTACTTC
v_gene: TRBV25-1; j_gene: TRBJ1-5; d_gene: NA; abundance: NA; CDR3aa: CASSAGGEPQHF; CDR3nt: TGTGCCAGCAGTGCGGGGGGGGAGCCCCAGCATTTT
v_gene: TRBV14; j_gene: TRBJ2-3; d_gene: TRBD2; abundance: NA; CDR3aa: CASSQELAGVRRTDTQYF; CDR3nt: TGTGCCAGCAGCCAAGAACTAGCGGGAGTCAGACGCACAGATACGCAGTATTTT
v_gene: TRBV5-6; j_gene: TRBJ2-5; d_gene: NA; abundance: NA; CDR3aa: CASSFGVGQETQYF; CDR3nt: TGTGCCAGCAGCTTTGGGGTAGGCCAAGAGACCCAGTACTTC
v_gene: TRBV11-2; j_gene: TRBJ2-5; d_gene: NA; abundance: NA; CDR3aa: CASSLGAEEETQYF; CDR3nt: TGTGCCAGCAGCTTAGGGGCGGAGGAAGAGACCCAGTACTTC
v_gene: TRBV10-1; j_gene: TRBJ2-7; d_gene: NA; abundance: NA; CDR3aa: CASSLLAPYYEQYF; CDR3nt: TGCGCCAGCAGTCTCCTAGCCCCATACTACGAGCAGTACTTC
v_gene: TRBV5-6; j_gene: TRBJ2-5; d_gene: NA; abundance: NA; CDR3aa: CASSPGSGGGETQYF; CDR3nt: TGTGCCAGCAGCCCGGGTAGTGGGGGAGGAGAGACCCAGTACTTC